The 9 T cell receptor beta chains below were found in one sample sequenced in a study of technical replicates of blood from several donors. The method was immunoSEQ multiplex PCR; TCRdb's version includes in-frame clones alone and lacks a portion of them. Of 70,000 or so clones in the sample, 90% to 95% were seen once. The material sequenced was T cells isolated from PBMCs. The receptors originated from a human donor in good health. Some clones in this sample may be carry-over from other donors' samples.

The V gene is TRBV5-1, the J gene TRBJ1-1, with D perhaps TRBD1 (6 bases). This CDR3 region has 14 residues. Deletions cut 0 bases from V and 1 base from J, with 7 bases between. Germline loops: CDR1 SGHRS, CDR2 YFSETQ. For the CDR3, the DNA is TGCGCCAGCAGCTTGGGGACAGCGAACACTGAAGCTTTCTTT. This translates into CASSLGTANTEAFF.

This clone occurred once. This sequence joins TRBV6-1 and TRBJ1-1, with a tentative D call TRBD1 (6 bases). V was shortened by 3 bases and J by 5 bases, with 25 bases between the two germline ends. This CDR3 contains 18 residues. CDR1 and CDR2 (germline): MNHNS, SASEGT. The CDR3 sequence: CASSDEGETWHPPTEAFF. CDR3 nucleotide sequence: TGTGCCAGCAGTGATGAGGGGGAAACGTGGCATCCGCCTACTGAAGCTTTCTTT.

This chain uses TRBV15 with TRBJ1-2; D is unclear. With 4 bases removed from V and 2 bases from J, the gap between germline ends came to 11 bases. The CDR3 runs to 14 residues. Germline CDR1 and CDR2: LNHNV and YYDKDF (reference sequence). CDR3 amino acids: CATSIPGRNYGYTF. CDR3 bases: TGTGCCACCAGCATCCCCGGCAGGAACTATGGCTACACCTTC.

This clone occurred once. The V and J genes are TRBV6-5 and TRBJ2-7; D gene ambiguous. This CDR3 is 14 amino acids long. From germline, CDR1 is MNHEY and CDR2 SVGAGI. V lost 0 bases and J lost 0, with 6 bases in between. This CDR3 reads CASSYSRGSYEQYF. CDR3 DNA sequence: TGTGCCAGCAGTTACTCGAGAGGCTCCTACGAGCAGTACTTC.

The chain employs TRBV25-1 and TRBJ1-5, with 8 positions matching TRBD1. This CDR3 has 14 amino acids. Per the germline V gene, CDR1 is MGHDK and CDR2 is SYGVNS. The DNA of the CDR3 is TGTGCGGCAGGGGCAGGGGGCCCGTGTCAGCCCCAGCATTTT. It is translated as CAAGAGGPCQPQHF.

This chain links TRBV6-4 with TRBJ2-6; the match to TRBD1 covers 9 bases. CDR1 is MRHNA, CDR2 SNTAGT, per germline. The CDR3 consists of 17 residues. V was clipped by 8 bases and J by 1 base; unmatched bases: 9. The CDR3 coding sequence is TGTGCCAGCCACCCGGGACAGGGACTATCTGGGGCCAACGTCCTGACTTTC. It encodes CASHPGQGLSGANVLTF.

V is TRBV14 and J is TRBJ2-1, with D uncertain. This CDR3 has 11 amino acids. Trimming cost V 5 bases and J 9 bases, with 8 bases left between them. Germline V gene data show CDR1 as SGHDN and CDR2 as FVKESK. CDR3 nucleotides: TGTGCCAGCAGCTATGGGCGTGAGCAGTTCTTC. Its translation is CASSYGREQFF.

The J gene is TRBJ2-1, the V gene TRBV29-1; D is perhaps TRBD1 (5 bases). In germline, CDR1 is SQVTM, CDR2 ANQGSEA. Trimming removed 4 bases from V and 4 bases from J, with 11 bases in between. The CDR3 contains 13 residues. The CDR3 reads CSVGGQSYNEQFF. The CDR3 DNA is TGCAGCGTTGGGGGCCAGAGTTACAATGAGCAGTTCTTC.

This chain joins TRBV10-3 and TRBJ1-2; 7 nucleotides agree with TRBD1. This CDR3 is 14 amino acids long. CDR1 and CDR2 (germline): ENHRY, SYGVKD. The trim removed 4 bases at V and 4 bases at J, leaving 6 bases unmatched. CDR3: CAISGRQGLYGYTF. The CDR3, as DNA: TGTGCCATCAGTGGAAGACAGGGTCTCTATGGCTACACCTTC.